Sequencing of this T cell receptor (beta chain) was carried out in a study of spatial heterogeneity in lung cancer. Turning to the study itself: Sequencing covered available follow-up PBMC samples collected a median of about two years after resection. Notes on the study in general: Tumor TCRs that were ubiquitous and expanded showed up in blood more at resection than follow-up.

Regarding time point: blood at routine non-recurrence follow-up after resection. Tumor, nontumor lung or frozen PBMC supplied whole RNA, sequenced without sorting. MiXCR, applied by TCRdb to the 5' RACE reads, yields one record per CDR3 protein. The repertoire consists of just over 70,000 distinct CDR3 sequences, with less than 9.5% occurring once and the leading ten covering more than 1.5%. A few counts support this clonotype. Its target is unknown. CDR1 is SGHVS, CDR2 FNYEAQ, per germline. V lost 4 bases to trimming and J lost 3 bases, with 5 bases between them. The CDR3 covers 12 residues. The material was PBMCs, obtained at follow-up. This receptor was identified in a female donor with early-stage non-small cell lung cancer. The chain has TRBV7-6 and TRBJ2-3, with TRBD2 as a possible D gene (5 bases). Here the CDR3 DNA reads TGTGCCAGCAGCTCGGGGACAGATACGCAGTATTTT. Its translation: CASSSGTDTQYF.